These T cell receptor beta chains were read from a single sample in a study of cytomegalovirus exposure and HLA in healthy donors. Sequenced by immunoSEQ multiplex PCR; TCRdb stores in-frame clones only, minus some. The table has under 150,000 clones, over 60% seen once. The specimen sequenced was PBMCs. These receptors originate from a human donor in good health. Both conserved end residues are part of each CDR3. Each record gives: clone size, V gene, D gene, J gene, CDR3 protein, CDR3 DNA. The D gene is left open where the match is weak. Clone size, where shown, is once, few, many, or a class for clones that have expanded.

size: -; V: TRBV27; D: TRBD2; J: TRBJ2-1; CDR3: CASSSGGRVHEQFF; DNA: TGTGCCAGCAGTTCGGGGGGTAGGGTGCATGAGCAGTTCTTC
size: once; V: TRBV27; D: TRBD1; J: TRBJ1-6; CDR3: CATKQGANSPLHF; DNA: TGTGCCACCAAACAGGGGGCCAATTCACCCCTCCACTTT
size: -; V: TRBV5-6; D: TRBD1; J: TRBJ2-7; CDR3: CASSLGAGGFYEQYF; DNA: TGTGCCAGCAGCTTGGGGGCAGGGGGCTTCTACGAGCAGTACTTC
size: -; V: TRBV6-1; D: TRBD2; J: TRBJ2-1; CDR3: CASLPGLTLPNEQFF; DNA: TGTGCCAGCCTCCCGGGACTAACCTTACCAAATGAGCAGTTCTTC
size: once; V: TRBV6-5; D: TRBD1; J: TRBJ1-5; CDR3: CASRWDRANQPQHF; DNA: TGTGCCAGCAGATGGGACAGGGCCAATCAGCCCCAGCATTTT
size: -; V: TRBV11-2; D: TRBD1; J: TRBJ2-1; CDR3: CASSLVWTGGGGSHDEQFF; DNA: TGTGCCAGCAGCTTAGTTTGGACAGGGGGCGGCGGTAGCCACGATGAGCAGTTCTTC
size: -; V: TRBV7-2; D: TRBD1; J: TRBJ1-2; CDR3: CASRGGDRQSYGYTF; DNA: TGTGCCAGCAGGGGGGGGGACAGGCAGTCCTATGGCTACACCTTC
size: -; V: TRBV4-1; D: -; J: TRBJ2-1; CDR3: CASSQVQGHEQFF; DNA: TGCGCCAGCAGCCAAGTACAGGGCCATGAGCAGTTCTTC
size: -; V: TRBV25-1; D: -; J: TRBJ2-1; CDR3: CASTLGGNSYNEQFF; DNA: TGTGCCAGCACGCTCGGGGGAAACTCCTACAATGAGCAGTTCTTC
size: -; V: TRBV25-1; D: -; J: TRBJ2-3; CDR3: CASRPGTDTQYF; DNA: TGTGCCAGCAGGCCAGGAACAGATACGCAGTATTTT
size: -; V: TRBV10-3; D: TRBD1; J: TRBJ1-4; CDR3: CAISEDRELFF; DNA: TGTGCCATCAGTGAGGACAGGGAACTGTTTTTT
size: once; V: TRBV18; D: TRBD2; J: TRBJ2-7; CDR3: CASSPRTRSGEQYF; DNA: TGTGCCAGCTCACCGAGGACTAGGTCGGGCGAGCAGTACTTC
size: -; V: TRBV5-1; D: -; J: TRBJ1-1; CDR3: CASSLYGGPGGTEAFF; DNA: TGCGCCAGCAGCTTGTACGGGGGGCCGGGCGGCACTGAAGCTTTCTTT